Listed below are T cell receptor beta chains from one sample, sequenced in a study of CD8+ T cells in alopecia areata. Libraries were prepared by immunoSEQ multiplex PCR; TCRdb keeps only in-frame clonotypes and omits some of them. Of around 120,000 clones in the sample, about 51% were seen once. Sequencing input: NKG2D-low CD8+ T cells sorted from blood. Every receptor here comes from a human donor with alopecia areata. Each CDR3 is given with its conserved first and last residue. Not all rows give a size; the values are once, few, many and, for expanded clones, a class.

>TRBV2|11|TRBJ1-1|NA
CASSGGTEAFF
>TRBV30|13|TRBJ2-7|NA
CAWSKGANYEQYF
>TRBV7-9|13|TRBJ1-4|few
CASSSFTGEKLFF
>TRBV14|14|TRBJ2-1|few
CASSHWTGSDEQFF
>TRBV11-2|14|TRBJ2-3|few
CASSRQLSTDTQYF
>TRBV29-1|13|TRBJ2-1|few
CSAPGGPKGEQFF
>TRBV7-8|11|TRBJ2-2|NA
CASSLPGELFF
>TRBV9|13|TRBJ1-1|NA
CASSVDDGTEAFF
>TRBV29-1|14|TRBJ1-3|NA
CSATVRDRANTIYF
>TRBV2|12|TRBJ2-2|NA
CARGEESGELFF
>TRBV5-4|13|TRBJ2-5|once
CASSLSSEETQYF
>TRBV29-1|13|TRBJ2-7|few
CSATGVDSYEQYF
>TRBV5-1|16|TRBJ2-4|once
CASSTGQGAVKNIQYF
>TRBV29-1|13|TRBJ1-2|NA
CSVEDSVGNGYTF
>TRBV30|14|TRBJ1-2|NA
CAWTSNRAWGGYTF
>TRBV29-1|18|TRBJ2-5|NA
CSVGDPDYRVVYQETQYF
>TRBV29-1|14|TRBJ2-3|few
CSGRPGTLTDTQYF
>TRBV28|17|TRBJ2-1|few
CARLLRLPMSPANEQFF
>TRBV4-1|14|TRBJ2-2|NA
CASRAGEGTGELFF
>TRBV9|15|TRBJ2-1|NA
CASSLGQSSYNEQFF
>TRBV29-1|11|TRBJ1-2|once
CSVSDEYGYTF
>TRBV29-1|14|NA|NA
CSVGGRDSLYEQYF
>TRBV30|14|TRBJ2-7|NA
CAWSNPGRAYEQYF
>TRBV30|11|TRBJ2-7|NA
CAWSTLYEQYF
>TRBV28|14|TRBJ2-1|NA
CASSLRSPINEQFF
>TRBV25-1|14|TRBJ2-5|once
CASSDYSGEETQYF
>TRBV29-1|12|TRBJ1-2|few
CSVEAGDYGYTF
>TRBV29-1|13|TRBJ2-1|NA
CSVGRAQVYEQFF
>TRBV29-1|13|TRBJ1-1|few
CSVEGREFREAFF
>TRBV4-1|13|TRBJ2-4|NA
CASSQAQARVQYF
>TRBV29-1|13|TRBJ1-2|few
CSVEAQGNYGYTF
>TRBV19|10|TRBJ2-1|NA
CASSDGEQFF
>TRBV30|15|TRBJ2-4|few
CAWSDLAESKNIQYF
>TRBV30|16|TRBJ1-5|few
CAWSHAGTVINQPQHF
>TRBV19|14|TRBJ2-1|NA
CASRAAGEVNEQFF
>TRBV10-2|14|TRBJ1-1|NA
CASRVGGGNTEAFF
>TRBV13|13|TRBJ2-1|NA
CASSSLSEGRGFF
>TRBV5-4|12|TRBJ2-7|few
CASSFTGEEQYF
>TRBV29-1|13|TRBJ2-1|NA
CSVGSSSPNEQFF
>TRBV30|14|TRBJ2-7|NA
CAWSEQGGIYEQYF
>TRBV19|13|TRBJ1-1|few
CASSISTGTEAFF
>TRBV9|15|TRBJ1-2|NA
CASSVALSPNYGYTF
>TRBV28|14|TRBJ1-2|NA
CASGLQIPAYGYTF
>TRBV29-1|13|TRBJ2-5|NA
CSVDPDNQETQYF
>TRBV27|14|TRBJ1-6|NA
CASSPLGDNSPLHF
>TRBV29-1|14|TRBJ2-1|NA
CSVDPGLAAHEQFF
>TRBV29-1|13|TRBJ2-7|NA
CSVPGQGSGEQYF
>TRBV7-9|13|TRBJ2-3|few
CASSPTGSDTQYF
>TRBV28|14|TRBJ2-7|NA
CASSGTGGDYEQYF
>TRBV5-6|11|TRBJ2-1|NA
CASGAAAEQFF
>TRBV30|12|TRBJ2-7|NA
CAWSGPRAEQYF
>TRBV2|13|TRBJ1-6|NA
CASSGKGGSPLHF
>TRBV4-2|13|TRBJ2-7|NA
CASSQDFPHEQYF